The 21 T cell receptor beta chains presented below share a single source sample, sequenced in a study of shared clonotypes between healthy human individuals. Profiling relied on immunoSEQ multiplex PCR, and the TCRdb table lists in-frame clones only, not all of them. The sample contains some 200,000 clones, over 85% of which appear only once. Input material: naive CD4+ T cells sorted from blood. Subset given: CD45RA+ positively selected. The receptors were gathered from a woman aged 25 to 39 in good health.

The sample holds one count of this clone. The CDR3 bases are TGCAGCGCTGGATATGGAGGGGCCAATGAGCAGTTCTTC. As protein: CSAGYGGANEQFF. The chain recombines TRBV29-1 with TRBJ2-1, with a possible D match to TRBD2 (6 bases). V lost 7 bases and J lost 6, with 16 bases in between. CDR3 size: 13 residues. Germline V CDR1 and CDR2: SQVTM, ANQGSEA.

In DNA, the CDR3 is TGTGCCAGCAGTTACTCTGGGGGGCTGGAAAACGAGCAGTACTTC. Translating gives CASSYSGGLENEQYF. This chain joins TRBV6-6 and TRBJ2-7, with D perhaps matching TRBD1 or TRBD2 (6 bases each). Trimming shortened V by 0 bases and J by 5 bases, and 14 bases separated the two germline ends. Germline-derived CDR1 and CDR2 are MNHNY and SVGAGI (reference sequence). The CDR3 spans 15 residues.

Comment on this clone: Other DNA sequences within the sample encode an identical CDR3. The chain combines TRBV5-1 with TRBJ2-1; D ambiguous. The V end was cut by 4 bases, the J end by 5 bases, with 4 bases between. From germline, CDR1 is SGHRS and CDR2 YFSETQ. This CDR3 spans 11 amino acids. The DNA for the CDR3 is TGCGCCAGCAGCCTGAACAATGAGCAGTTCTTC. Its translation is CASSLNNEQFF.

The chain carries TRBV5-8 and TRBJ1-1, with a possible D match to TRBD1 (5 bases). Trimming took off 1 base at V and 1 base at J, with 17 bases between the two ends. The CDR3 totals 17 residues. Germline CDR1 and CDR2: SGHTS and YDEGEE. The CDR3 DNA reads TGTGCCAGCAGCTTGTGGGGAGGGGTAGAAAGGAACACTGAAGCTTTCTTT. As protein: CASSLWGGVERNTEAFF.

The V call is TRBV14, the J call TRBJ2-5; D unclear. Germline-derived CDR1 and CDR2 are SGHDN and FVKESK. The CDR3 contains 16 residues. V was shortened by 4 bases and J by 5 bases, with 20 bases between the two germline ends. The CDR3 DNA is TGTGCCAGCAGCCGATTCCACGGGCCTACAACGGAGACCCAGTACTTC. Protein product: CASSRFHGPTTETQYF.

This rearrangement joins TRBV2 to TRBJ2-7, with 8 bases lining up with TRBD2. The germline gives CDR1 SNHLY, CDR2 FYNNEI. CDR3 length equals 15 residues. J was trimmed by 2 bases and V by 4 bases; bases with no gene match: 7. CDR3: CASSVLAGRPYEQYF. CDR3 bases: TGTGCCAGCAGTGTCTTAGCGGGAAGACCCTACGAGCAGTACTTC.

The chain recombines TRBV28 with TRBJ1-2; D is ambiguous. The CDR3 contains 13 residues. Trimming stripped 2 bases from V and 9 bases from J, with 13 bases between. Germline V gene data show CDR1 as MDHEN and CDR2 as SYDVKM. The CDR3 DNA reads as TGTGCCAGCAGTTTACTGGCGGGTCTGAGCTACACCTTC. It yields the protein CASSLLAGLSYTF.

The CDR3 DNA reads TGTGCCAGCAGTTTACAGGGACGAAATCAGCCCCAGCATTTT. Protein sequence: CASSLQGRNQPQHF. This chain connects TRBV28 to TRBJ1-5; possible D gene TRBD1, 5 bases. V was trimmed by 2 bases and J by 4 bases, leaving 9 bases between them. The CDR3 consists of 14 residues. Germline V lookup: CDR1 MDHEN, CDR2 SYDVKM.

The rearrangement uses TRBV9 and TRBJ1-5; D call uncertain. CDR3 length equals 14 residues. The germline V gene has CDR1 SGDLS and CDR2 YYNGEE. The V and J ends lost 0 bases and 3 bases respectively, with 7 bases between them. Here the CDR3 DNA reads TGTGCCAGCAGCGTAGACAGCAACAATCAGCCCCAGCATTTT. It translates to CASSVDSNNQPQHF.

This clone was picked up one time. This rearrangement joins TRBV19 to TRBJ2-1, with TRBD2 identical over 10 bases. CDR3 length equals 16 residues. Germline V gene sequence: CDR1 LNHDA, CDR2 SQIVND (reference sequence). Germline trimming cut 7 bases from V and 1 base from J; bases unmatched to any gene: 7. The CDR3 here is CASTPPGLASYNEQFF. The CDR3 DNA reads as TGTGCCAGTACGCCGCCGGGACTAGCGTCCTACAATGAGCAGTTCTTC.

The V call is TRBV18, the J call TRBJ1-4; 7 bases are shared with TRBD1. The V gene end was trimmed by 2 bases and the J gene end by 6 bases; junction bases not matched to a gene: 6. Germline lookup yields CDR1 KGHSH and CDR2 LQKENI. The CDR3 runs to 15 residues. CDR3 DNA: TGTGCCAGCTCACCATCGGAGGGGGCGCATGAAAAACTGTTTTTT. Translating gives CASSPSEGAHEKLFF.

The CDR3 here is CASGFQSSSYEQYF. The CDR3 region has the DNA TGTGCCAGCGGATTTCAGAGTTCCTCCTACGAGCAGTACTTC. The chain recombines TRBV6-6 with TRBJ2-7; D gene ambiguous. Germline V gene sequence: CDR1 MNHNY, CDR2 SVGAGI (reference sequence). Trimming left V 8 bases short and J 0 bases short, with 14 bases between. This CDR3 comprises 14 residues.

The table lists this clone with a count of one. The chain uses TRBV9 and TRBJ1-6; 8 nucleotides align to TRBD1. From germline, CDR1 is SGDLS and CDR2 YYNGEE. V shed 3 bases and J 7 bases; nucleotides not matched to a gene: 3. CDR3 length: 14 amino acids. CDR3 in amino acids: CASSEGQANSPLHF. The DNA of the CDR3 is TGTGCCAGCAGCGAGGGACAGGCGAATTCACCCCTCCACTTT.

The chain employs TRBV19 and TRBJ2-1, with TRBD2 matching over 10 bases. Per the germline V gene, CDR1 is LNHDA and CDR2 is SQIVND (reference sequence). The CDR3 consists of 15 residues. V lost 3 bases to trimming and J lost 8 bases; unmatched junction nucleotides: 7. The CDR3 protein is CASSISPSGSYEQFF. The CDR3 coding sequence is TGTGCCAGTAGTATTTCGCCTAGCGGGAGCTATGAGCAGTTCTTC.

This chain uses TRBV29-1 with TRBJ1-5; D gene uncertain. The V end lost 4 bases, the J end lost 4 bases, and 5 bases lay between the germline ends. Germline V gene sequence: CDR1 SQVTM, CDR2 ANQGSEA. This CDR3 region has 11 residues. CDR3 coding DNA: TGCAGCGTTGGGGAAAATCAGCCCCAGCATTTT. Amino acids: CSVGENQPQHF.

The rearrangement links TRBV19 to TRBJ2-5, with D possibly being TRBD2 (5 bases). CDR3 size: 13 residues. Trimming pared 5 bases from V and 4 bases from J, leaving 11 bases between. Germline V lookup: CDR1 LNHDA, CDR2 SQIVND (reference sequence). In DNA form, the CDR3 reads TGTGCCAGTAGTGTCGCGACTATAGAGACCCAGTACTTC. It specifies CASSVATIETQYF.

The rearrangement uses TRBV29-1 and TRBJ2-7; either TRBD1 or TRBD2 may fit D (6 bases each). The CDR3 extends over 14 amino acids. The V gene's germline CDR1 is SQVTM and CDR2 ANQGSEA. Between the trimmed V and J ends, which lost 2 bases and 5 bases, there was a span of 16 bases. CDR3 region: CSVEIPWGANEQYF. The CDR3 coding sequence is TGCAGCGTTGAAATTCCATGGGGGGCTAACGAGCAGTACTTC.

The DNA of the CDR3 is TGTGCCAGCAGTGTTGAGGTTGGCTACGAGCAGTACTTC. As protein: CASSVEVGYEQYF. The chain uses TRBV2 and TRBJ2-7; the D is unclear. V shed 4 bases and J shed 3 bases, with 10 bases lying between them. The germline CDR1 and CDR2 sequences are SNHLY and FYNNEI. The CDR3 is 13 residues long.

DNA of the CDR3: TGTGCCAGCAGGGAGTCGGACAGGGTGTATCGCACCGGGGAGCTGTTTTTT. Protein sequence: CASRESDRVYRTGELFF. The rearrangement uses TRBV27 and TRBJ2-2; 8 bases agree with TRBD1. CDR1 MNHEY and CDR2 SMNVEV come from the germline V gene (reference sequence). The ends lost 6 bases at V and 4 bases at J; junction bases unmatched: 13. This CDR3 region has 17 residues.

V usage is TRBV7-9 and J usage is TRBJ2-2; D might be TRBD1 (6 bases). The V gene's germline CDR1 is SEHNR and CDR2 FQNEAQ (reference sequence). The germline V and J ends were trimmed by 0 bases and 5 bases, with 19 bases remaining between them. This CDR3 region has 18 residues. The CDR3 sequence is CASSLAGFGRGYTGELFF. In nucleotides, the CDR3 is TGTGCCAGCAGCTTAGCAGGTTTCGGCAGGGGCTATACCGGGGAGCTGTTTTTT.

CDR3 residues: CASSMGGNQPQHF. The CDR3 DNA reads as TGTGCCAGTAGTATGGGGGGGAATCAGCCCCAGCATTTT. The genes are TRBV19 and TRBJ1-5; weak D call: TRBD1 (5 bases). V dropped 3 bases and J dropped 4 bases, with 7 bases sitting between them. Per the germline V gene, CDR1 is LNHDA and CDR2 is SQIVND (reference sequence). This CDR3 is 13 amino acids long.